This record covers a single T cell receptor beta chain. What it binds is not known. This record comes from a study of early T cells in non-severe SARS-CoV-2 infection. The wider study: The study sequenced bulk RNA from unsorted whole blood, with chains unpaired. The study's findings and limits: VDJdb matching, biased toward anti-spike CD8 responses, missed private and CD4 specificities.

Trimming took 1 base from V and 4 from J, leaving 10 bases between them. The germline gives CDR1 LGHNT, CDR2 FRNRAP. The CDR3 is made up of 15 amino acids. In the library, individual cDNA molecules carried attached unique molecular identifiers. TCRdb redid the calling of the 5' RACE reads with MiXCR, one entry per CDR3 protein. The repertoire consists of roughly 100,000 distinct CDR3 sequences, with roughly 15% occurring once and the leading ten covering around 6.4%. The origin of this receptor is an adult who was a healthcare worker with PCR-confirmed SARS-CoV-2 infection or an uninfected control (not recorded which). Source material: whole blood. The rearrangement uses TRBV12-5 and TRBJ2-2; no clear D. This chain's CDR3 is CASGLENRPTGELFF. CDR3 DNA: TGTGCTAGTGGTTTGGAAAACAGACCCACCGGGGAGCTGTTTTTT.